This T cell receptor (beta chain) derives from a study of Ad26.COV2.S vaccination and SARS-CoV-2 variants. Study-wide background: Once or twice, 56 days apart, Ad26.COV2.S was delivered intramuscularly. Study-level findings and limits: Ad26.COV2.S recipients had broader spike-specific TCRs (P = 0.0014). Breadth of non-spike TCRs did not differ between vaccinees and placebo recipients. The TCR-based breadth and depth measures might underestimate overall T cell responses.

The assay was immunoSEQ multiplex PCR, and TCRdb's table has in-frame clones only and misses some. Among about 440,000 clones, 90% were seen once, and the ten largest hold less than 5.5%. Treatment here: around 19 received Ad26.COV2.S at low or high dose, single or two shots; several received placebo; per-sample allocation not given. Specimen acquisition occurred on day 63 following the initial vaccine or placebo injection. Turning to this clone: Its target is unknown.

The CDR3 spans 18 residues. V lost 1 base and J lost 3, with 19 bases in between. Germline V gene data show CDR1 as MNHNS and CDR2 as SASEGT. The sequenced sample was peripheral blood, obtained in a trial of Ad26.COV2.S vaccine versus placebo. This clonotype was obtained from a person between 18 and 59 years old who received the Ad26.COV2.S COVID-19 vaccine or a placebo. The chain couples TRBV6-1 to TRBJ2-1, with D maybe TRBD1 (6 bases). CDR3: CASSEVTGNSMGYNEQFF. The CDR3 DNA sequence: TGTGCCAGCAGTGAAGTCACAGGGAACTCAATGGGCTACAATGAGCAGTTCTTC.